This T cell receptor (beta chain) was found in a study of early T cells in non-severe SARS-CoV-2 infection. Study findings and constraints: Database matching using VDJdb favored anti-spike CD8 responses, with private and CD4 specificities left missing.

Trimming shortened V by 6 bases and J by 0 bases, and 17 bases separated the two germline ends. The CDR3 totals 16 residues. TCRdb recomputed calls from the 5' RACE reads with MiXCR, one row per CDR3 protein. The sample holds 100,000 to 150,000 distinct CDR3 sequences; 15% are singletons and the top ten take 20% to 25%. This clonotype was observed at least ten times. Its antigen is not known. The sample consisted of whole blood. The origin of this receptor is an adult who was a healthcare worker with PCR-confirmed SARS-CoV-2 infection or an uninfected control (not recorded which). J is TRBJ1-1 and V is TRBV12-3 or TRBV12-4; D not certain. The CDR3 DNA reads TGTGCCAGCAGCTACGGGGTTGGGGATATGAACACTGAAGCTTTCTTT. The encoded protein is CASSYGVGDMNTEAFF.